This is a list of T cell receptor beta chains from one sample in a study of control samples from healthy donors and cancer patients. The data were produced by immunoSEQ multiplex PCR, yet TCRdb's version contains in-frame clones alone and is incomplete. Altogether more than 95,000 clones are present, about 90% being singletons, with the ten largest covering around 1.8%. Sequencing input: blood. These receptor sequences come from a man in his late teens or twenties in good health. CDR3s include the opening cysteine and the closing phenylalanine or tryptophan. The order of the fields is D gene, V gene, clone size, J gene, CDR3 protein, CDR3 DNA. The D gene is left open where the match is weak. Rows give clone size only sometimes, using once, few, many, or a class for an expanded clone.

>TRBD1|TRBV6-5|once|TRBJ2-1
CASIDPGQGFNEQFF
TGTGCCAGCATCGACCCGGGACAGGGTTTCAATGAGCAGTTCTTC
>TRBD2|TRBV27|-|TRBJ2-1
CASSLSGGRGGNEQFF
TGTGCCAGCAGTTTATCTGGCGGGAGAGGAGGCAATGAGCAGTTCTTC
>-|TRBV11-1|-|TRBJ2-7
CASSLPQGSVQYF
TGTGCTAGCAGCTTGCCCCAGGGAAGCGTGCAGTACTTC
>-|TRBV30|-|TRBJ2-7
CAWSLSIEKKGFSSYEQYF
TGTGCCTGGAGTCTCTCAATTGAGAAAAAGGGGTTTTCCTCCTACGAGCAGTACTTC
>-|TRBV6-4|few|TRBJ2-2
CASSDSGELTGELFF
TGTGCCAGCAGTGACTCAGGGGAACTCACCGGGGAGCTGTTTTTT
>-|TRBV7-9|-|TRBJ1-1
CASSLIGVGNTEAFF
TGTGCCAGCAGCTTAATAGGGGTCGGGAACACTGAAGCTTTCTTT
>-|TRBV11-2|-|TRBJ1-5
CASSLGLSRSNQPQHF
TGTGCCAGCAGCTTAGGTTTATCTCGGAGCAATCAGCCCCAGCATTTT
>TRBD2|TRBV24-1|-|TRBJ2-1
CATSEPGLAPNEQFF
TGTGCCACCAGTGAGCCGGGACTAGCGCCCAATGAGCAGTTCTTC
>-|TRBV27|-|TRBJ1-4
CASSRVGEKLFF
TGTGCCAGCAGTCGGGTTGGTGAAAAACTGTTTTTT
>-|TRBV18|-|TRBJ1-5
CASSPSSFNSNQPQHF
TGTGCCAGCTCACCCTCGAGTTTCAATAGCAATCAGCCCCAGCATTTT
>TRBD1|TRBV4-3|-|TRBJ2-7
CASSQLFRTGHRSYEQYF
TGCGCCAGCAGCCAACTATTCAGGACAGGGCATCGTTCCTACGAGCAGTACTTC
>TRBD2|TRBV7-2|-|TRBJ2-3
CASSPRTSGVFTDTQYF
TGTGCCAGCAGCCCTCGGACTAGCGGAGTTTTCACAGATACGCAGTATTTT
>TRBD2|TRBV4-1|-|TRBJ2-7
CASSPPPSGSYEQYF
TGCGCCAGCAGCCCGCCTCCTAGCGGCTCCTACGAGCAGTACTTC
>-|TRBV11-3|-|TRBJ2-7
CASSRGDYEQYF
TGTGCCAGCAGCAGGGGTGACTACGAGCAGTACTTC
>-|TRBV28|-|TRBJ2-7
CASSLGGHEQYF
TGTGCCAGCAGTTTGGGGGGCCACGAGCAGTACTTC
>TRBD2|TRBV9|-|TRBJ2-1
CASSIQTSGRANEQFF
TGTGCCAGCAGCATCCAAACTAGCGGGAGGGCGAATGAGCAGTTCTTC
>-|TRBV18|-|TRBJ1-5
CASSADRSQEAQHF
TGTGCCAGCTCAGCGGACAGATCTCAGGAAGCCCAGCATTTT
>TRBD2|TRBV6-5|-|TRBJ2-7
CASKRAGGKEQYF
TGTGCCAGCAAGAGAGCGGGGGGGAAAGAGCAGTACTTC
>-|TRBV7-2|-|TRBJ1-3
CASSPTGAGSGNTIYF
TGTGCCAGCAGCCCTACTGGGGCAGGGTCTGGAAACACCATATATTTT
>-|TRBV6-2/TRBV6-3|-|TRBJ2-2
CASSTDGKLTGELFF
TGTGCCAGCAGCACGGACGGAAAACTCACCGGGGAGCTGTTTTTT
>-|TRBV10-3|-|TRBJ1-2
CAISDPINLSRNYGYTF
TGTGCCATCAGTGACCCGATCAACCTTTCCCGGAACTATGGCTACACCTTC
>TRBD1|TRBV28|-|TRBJ2-7
CASSSPGTGGSYEQYF
TGTGCCAGCAGTTCCCCAGGGACAGGGGGTTCCTACGAGCAGTACTTC
>-|TRBV29-1|-|TRBJ2-5
CSVGDYADPQETQYF
TGCAGCGTGGGAGATTATGCAGATCCCCAAGAGACCCAGTACTTC
>-|TRBV6-6|-|TRBJ2-1
CASRATRSSYNEQFF
TGTGCCAGCAGAGCTACTAGGAGCTCCTACAATGAGCAGTTCTTC
>-|TRBV5-1|-|TRBJ2-1
CASSLGGGKRGNEQFF
TGCGCCAGCAGCTTGGGTGGGGGGAAAAGGGGAAATGAGCAGTTCTTC
>-|TRBV28|-|TRBJ2-1
CASSLAGLSYNEQFF
TGTGCCAGCAGTTTAGCGGGACTCTCCTACAATGAGCAGTTCTTC
>TRBD2|TRBV6-2/TRBV6-3|-|TRBJ2-7
CASSYLRGGASYEQYF
TGTGCCAGCAGTTACCTCCGGGGGGGCGCATCCTACGAGCAGTACTTC
>-|TRBV4-1|-|TRBJ1-3
CASSQDWNSGNTIYF
TGCGCCAGCAGCCAAGATTGGAACTCTGGAAACACCATATATTTT
>TRBD1|TRBV18|once|TRBJ1-3
CASTGQPPNTIYF
TGTGCCAGCACGGGACAGCCACCCAATACCATATATTTT
>TRBD1|TRBV10-3|few|TRBJ2-3
CAITRDRGTDTQYF
TGTGCCATCACCCGGGACAGGGGCACAGATACGCAGTATTTT
>-|TRBV21-1|-|TRBJ1-5
CASSKDRGRANNQPQHF
TGTGCCAGCAGCAAGGACAGGGGGCGAGCTAATAATCAGCCCCAGCATTTT
>-|TRBV24-1|-|TRBJ2-5
CATSDFPRGETQYF
TGTGCCACCAGTGATTTCCCGCGGGGAGAGACCCAGTACTTC
>TRBD2|TRBV9|-|TRBJ2-3
CASSFRGVSAADTQYF
TGTGCCAGCAGCTTCCGGGGGGTCTCGGCCGCAGATACGCAGTATTTT
>TRBD1|TRBV6-5|-|TRBJ1-5
CASKRQGGTQPQHF
TGTGCCAGCAAAAGACAGGGGGGAACTCAGCCCCAGCATTTT
>TRBD2|TRBV19|-|TRBJ2-7
CASSMQTSGRRRTYEQYF
TGTGCCAGTAGTATGCAGACTAGCGGGAGGAGAAGGACCTACGAGCAGTACTTC